This passage covers 20 T cell receptor beta chains from one sample sequenced in a study of T cells in tumors after PD-1 blockade. Assay: immunoSEQ multiplex PCR; the TCRdb copy retains only in-frame clones and omits some. The table includes 60,000 or so clones, around 80% detected once. The input for sequencing was PBMCs, taken before anti-PD-1 treatment. These receptors were obtained from a human donor with basal cell carcinoma.

CDR3 sequence reads: CASSPASRGYEQYF. As DNA, the CDR3 is TGTGCCAGCTCACCAGCAAGCAGGGGCTACGAGCAGTACTTC. The chain recombines TRBV18 with TRBJ2-7; tentatively, D is TRBD1 (6 bases). Trimming shortened V by 2 bases and J by 3 bases, and 11 bases separated the two germline ends. The V gene's germline CDR1 is KGHSH and CDR2 LQKENI. There are 14 residues in the CDR3.

The V and J genes are TRBV5-1 and TRBJ2-6; the D gene could be TRBD1 or TRBD2 (5 bases each). V lost 4 bases to trimming and J lost 1 base, with 12 bases between them. CDR3 length: 16 residues. Germline V CDR1 and CDR2: SGHRS, YFSETQ. CDR3 amino acids: CASSRDGRSGANVLTF. In DNA form, the CDR3 reads TGCGCCAGCAGCCGGGACGGCCGGTCTGGGGCCAACGTCCTGACTTTC.

The chain couples TRBV6-2 or TRBV6-3 to TRBJ1-1; D unclear. Germline values: CDR1 MNHEY, CDR2 SVGEGT. Trimming pared 4 bases from V and 4 bases from J, leaving 16 bases between. This CDR3 contains 15 residues. The CDR3 loop is CASSSPRMGFTEAFF. CDR3 coding DNA: TGTGCCAGCAGTTCGCCCCGGATGGGGTTCACTGAAGCTTTCTTT.

This clone was counted a single time. The chain carries TRBV7-2 and TRBJ1-5; D gene ambiguous. The CDR3 contains 15 residues. V lost 1 base to trimming and J lost 0 bases, with 7 bases between them. Germline assignment: CDR1 SGHTA and CDR2 FQGNSA. This chain's CDR3 is CASSLDPGSNQPQHF. The DNA of the CDR3 is TGTGCCAGCAGCTTAGATCCAGGTAGCAATCAGCCCCAGCATTTT.

This chain connects TRBV5-4 to TRBJ1-6; D is undetermined. CDR3 length: 13 residues. Germline V gene data show CDR1 as SGHNT and CDR2 as YYREEE (reference sequence). Trimming pared 0 bases from V and 10 bases from J, leaving 8 bases between. CDR3 protein: CASSLDSNSPLHF. The CDR3, as DNA: TGTGCCAGCAGCTTGGACAGTAACTCACCCCTCCACTTT. The whole variable domain, filled in from reference TRBV5-4 and TRBJ1-6, reads ETGVTQSPTHLIKTRGQQVTLRCSSQSGHNTVSWYQQALGQGPQFIFQYYREEENGRGNFPPRFSGLQFPNYSSELNVNALELDDSALYLCASSLDSNSPLHFGNGTRLTVT.

The chain recombines TRBV19 with TRBJ1-6; D uncertain. With 5 bases removed from V and 8 bases from J, the gap between germline ends came to 13 bases. The CDR3 has 14 amino acids. Germline V gene lookup returns CDR1 LNHDA and CDR2 SQIVND (reference sequence). CDR3 in amino acids: CASSRVGKDSPLHF. Written as DNA, the CDR3 is TGTGCCAGTAGTCGGGTGGGTAAGGATTCACCCCTCCACTTT.

The chain uses TRBV5-5 and TRBJ1-1, with D unresolved. The CDR3 totals 14 residues. Germline V gene lookup returns CDR1 SGHKS and CDR2 YYEKEE (reference sequence). V lost 4 bases and J lost 1, with 11 bases in between. The CDR3, as DNA: TGTGCCAGCAGCACTACCGGGTGGAACACTGAAGCTTTCTTT. Translation gives CASSTTGWNTEAFF. The whole variable domain, remainder taken from reference TRBV5-5 and TRBJ1-1, is DAGVTQSPTHLIKTRGQQVTLRCSPISGHKSVSWYQQVLGQGPQFIFQYYEKEERGRGNFPDRFSARQFPNYSSELNVNALLLGDSALYLCASSTTGWNTEAFFGQGTRLTVV.

J is TRBJ1-1 and V is TRBV18; D may be TRBD1 (5 bases). From germline, CDR1 is KGHSH and CDR2 LQKENI. The CDR3 is 17 amino acids. With 0 bases removed from V and 4 bases from J, the gap between germline ends came to 18 bases. The CDR3 here is CASSPPNSRGSFTEAFF. As DNA, the CDR3 is TGTGCCAGCTCACCACCGAACTCGCGGGGGTCTTTCACTGAAGCTTTCTTT. Looking up the rest from reference TRBV18 and TRBJ1-1 gives the full variable domain: NAGVMQNPRHLVRRRGQEARLRCSPMKGHSHVYWYRQLPEEGLKFMVYLQKENIIDESGMPKERFSAEFPKEGPSILRIQQVVRGDSAAYFCASSPPNSRGSFTEAFFGQGTRLTVV.

CDR3 nucleotides: TGCGCCAGCAGCTTGGCACAGTCCACAGATACGCAGTATTTT. Its protein is CASSLAQSTDTQYF. This chain joins TRBV5-1 and TRBJ2-3; the D is unclear. V gave up 0 bases and J gave up 2 bases, with 7 bases separating them. The CDR3 loop spans 14 amino acids. Per germline, CDR1 SGHRS and CDR2 YFSETQ.

Of note for this clone: One junction end does not reproduce the germline sequence, and a read error may be involved. The chain is built from TRBV18 and TRBJ2-1, with 12 nucleotides matching TRBD2. The germline CDR1 and CDR2 sequences are KGHSH and LQKENI. There are 15 residues in the CDR3. CDR3 DNA sequence: TGTGCCAGCTCCCCACTAGCGGGGGGCGGCAATGAGCAGTTCTTC. Amino acid sequence: CASSPLAGGGNEQFF.

This clone was observed a few times. The chain joins TRBV3-1 (or the pseudogene TRBV3-2) to TRBJ2-1, with 11 positions matching TRBD1. The CDR3 extends over 14 amino acids. CDR1 and CDR2 (germline): LGHDT, YNNKEL (reference sequence). The V and J ends lost 5 bases and 6 bases, in that order; junction bases with no gene match: 3. CDR3 region: CASSAGTGGNEQFF. The CDR3 nucleotides are TGTGCCAGCAGCGCCGGGACAGGGGGCAATGAGCAGTTCTTC.

This chain connects TRBV9 to TRBJ2-3, with 8 bases matching TRBD2. The CDR3 length is 16 residues. J lost 14 bases, V lost 4 bases, and 21 bases had no gene match. Germline CDR1 and CDR2: SGDLS and YYNGEE. Here the CDR3 reads CASSPGFRTSRAPGYF. The CDR3, as DNA: TGTGCCAGCAGCCCAGGATTCCGGACTAGCAGGGCCCCTGGGTATTTT.

The chain joins TRBV7-8 to TRBJ1-2, with D perhaps TRBD1 (6 bases). Germline V gives CDR1 SGHVS, CDR2 FQNEAQ. The germline V and J ends were trimmed by 1 base and 4 bases, with 22 bases remaining between them. The CDR3 length is 18 residues. The CDR3 nucleotides read TGTGCCAGCAGCTTAGAACCAAACCCAGGGGTTTACGGCTATGGCTACACCTTC. It encodes CASSLEPNPGVYGYGYTF.

The J gene is TRBJ2-7, the V gene TRBV6-5; D may be TRBD1 (6 bases). There are 13 residues in the CDR3. Germline CDR1 and CDR2: MNHEY and SVGAGI. V dropped 6 bases and J dropped 3 bases, with 12 bases sitting between them. The CDR3 DNA reads as TGTGCCAGCAGGGTAAACAGGGACTACGAGCAGTACTTC. Protein product: CASRVNRDYEQYF.

The J gene is TRBJ1-2, the V gene TRBV7-2; 8 nucleotides match TRBD1. The CDR3 runs to 15 residues. V lost 5 bases, J lost 0 bases, and 5 bases stayed unmatched. CDR1 SGHTA and CDR2 FQGNSA come from the germline V gene. The CDR3 loop reads CASSPGQGANYGYTF. The CDR3 coding sequence is TGTGCCAGCAGCCCAGGACAGGGCGCTAACTATGGCTACACCTTC.

J is TRBJ1-2 and V is TRBV5-1, with 7 bases lining up with TRBD1. Looked up from germline, CDR1 is SGHRS and CDR2 is YFSETQ. The CDR3 is 13 amino acids. V shed 2 bases and J 4 bases; nucleotides not matched to a gene: 2. Here the CDR3 DNA reads TGCGCCAGCAGCTTAGGGGGCGGCTATGGCTACACCTTC. It encodes CASSLGGGYGYTF.

This clone was picked up a small number of times. V is TRBV7-3 and J is TRBJ2-2; possible D gene TRBD1, 5 bases. There are 13 residues in the CDR3. Looked up from germline, CDR1 is SGHTA and CDR2 is FQGTGA. Trimming removed 6 bases from V and 5 bases from J, with 10 bases in between. The CDR3: CASRLRATGELFF. CDR3 nucleotide sequence: TGTGCCAGCAGGCTCAGGGCGACCGGGGAGCTGTTTTTT.

The CDR3 bases are TGTGCCAGCAGTGAATTTGGGTCTGGGCAGCCCCAGCATTTT. Residues: CASSEFGSGQPQHF. The chain employs TRBV25-1 and TRBJ1-5; D unresolved. V lost 1 base and J lost 7, with 11 bases in between. CDR1 and CDR2 from the germline V gene are MGHDK and SYGVNS. This CDR3 region has 14 residues.

The rearrangement joins TRBV5-1 to TRBJ2-1; no reliable D call. CDR1 and CDR2 from the germline V gene are SGHRS and YFSETQ. This CDR3 is built from 12 residues. The V end was cut by 4 bases, the J end by 1 base, with 3 bases between. CDR3 DNA sequence: TGCGCCAGCAGCCTTTCCTACAATGAGCAGTTCTTC. It encodes CASSLSYNEQFF.

This chain connects TRBV5-8 to TRBJ1-5, with TRBD1 matching 7 bases. V gave up 3 bases and J gave up 1 base; unmatched junction bases: 1. Germline V lookup: CDR1 SGHTS, CDR2 YDEGEE. This CDR3 has 14 amino acids. The CDR3 loop is CASSWGQSNQPQHF. CDR3 nucleotide sequence: TGTGCCAGCAGCTGGGGACAGAGCAATCAGCCCCAGCATTTT.